This TCR beta chain was sequenced during a study of OX40 agonist ivuxolimab in advanced cancers. Study-level background: The eligibility criteria allowed prior anti-PD-1, anti-PD-L1 or anti-CTLA-4 therapy, and under 50% had some. Notes on the study in general: More expanded clones were seen, on average, in CD8+ T cells than in CD4+.

TCRdb's copy holds only in-frame clones and misses some; the assay was immunoSEQ multiplex PCR. The sample contains about 26,000 clones, 85% to 90% of which appear only once. This clone was seen once. As yet, its antigen is unknown. The CDR3 is made up of 15 amino acids. The ends were cut back, 2 bases at V and 7 bases at J, with 14 bases in the middle. Per germline, CDR1 MNHNS and CDR2 SASEGT. This specimen was CD4+ or CD8+ T cells sorted from blood, taken in a trial of the OX40 agonist ivuxolimab. The receptor comes from an adult with an advanced solid tumor such as melanoma, head and neck, liver or kidney cancer. The rearrangement uses TRBV6-1 and TRBJ1-4; tentative D call: TRBD1 (5 bases). This CDR3 reads CASSESPPGGEKLFF. CDR3 DNA sequence: TGTGCCAGCAGTGAATCCCCCCCTGGGGGTGAAAAACTGTTTTTT.